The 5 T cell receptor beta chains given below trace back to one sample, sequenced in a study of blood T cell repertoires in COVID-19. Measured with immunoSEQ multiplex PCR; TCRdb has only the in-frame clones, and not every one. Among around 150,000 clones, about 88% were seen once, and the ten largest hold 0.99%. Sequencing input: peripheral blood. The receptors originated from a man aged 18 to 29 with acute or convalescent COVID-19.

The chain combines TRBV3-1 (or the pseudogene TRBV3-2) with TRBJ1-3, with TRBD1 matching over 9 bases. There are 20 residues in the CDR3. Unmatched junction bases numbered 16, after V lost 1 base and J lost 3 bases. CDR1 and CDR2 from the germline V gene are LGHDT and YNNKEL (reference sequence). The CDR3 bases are TGTGCCAGCAGCCAAGCTTCATTAAAGGGAAGGACAGGGGTTGGAAACACCATATATTTT. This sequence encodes CASSQASLKGRTGVGNTIYF.

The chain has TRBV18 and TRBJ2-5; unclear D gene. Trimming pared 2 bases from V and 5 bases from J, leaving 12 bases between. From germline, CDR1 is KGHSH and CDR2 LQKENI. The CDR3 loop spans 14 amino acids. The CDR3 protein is CASSPAIQKETQYF. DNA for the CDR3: TGTGCCAGCTCACCAGCTATCCAAAAGGAGACCCAGTACTTC. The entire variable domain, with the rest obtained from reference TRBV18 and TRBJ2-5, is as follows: NAGVMQNPRHLVRRRGQEARLRCSPMKGHSHVYWYRQLPEEGLKFMVYLQKENIIDESGMPKERFSAEFPKEGPSILRIQQVVRGDSAAYFCASSPAIQKETQYFGPGTRLLVL.

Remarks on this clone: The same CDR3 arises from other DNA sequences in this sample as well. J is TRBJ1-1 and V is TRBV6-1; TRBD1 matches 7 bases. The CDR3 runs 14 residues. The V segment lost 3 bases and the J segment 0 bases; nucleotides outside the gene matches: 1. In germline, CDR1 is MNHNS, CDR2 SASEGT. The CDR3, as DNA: TGTGCCAGCAGTGAGACAGGGCTGAACACTGAAGCTTTCTTT. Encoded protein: CASSETGLNTEAFF.

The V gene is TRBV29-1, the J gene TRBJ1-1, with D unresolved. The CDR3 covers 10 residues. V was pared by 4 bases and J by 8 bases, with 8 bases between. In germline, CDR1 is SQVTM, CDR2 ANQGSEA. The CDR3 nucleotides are TGCAGCGTTGTGGCAGAAGAAGCTTTCTTT. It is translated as CSVVAEEAFF.

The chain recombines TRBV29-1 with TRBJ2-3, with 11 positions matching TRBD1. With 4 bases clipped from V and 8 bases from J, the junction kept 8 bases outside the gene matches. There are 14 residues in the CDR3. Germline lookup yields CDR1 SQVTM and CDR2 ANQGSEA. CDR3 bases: TGCAGCGTTGTCCCGGGACAGGGGGAAGGTACGCAGTATTTT. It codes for CSVVPGQGEGTQYF.